The 15 T cell receptor beta chains given below trace back to one sample, sequenced in a study of blood T cell repertoires in COVID-19. Data came from immunoSEQ multiplex PCR; TCRdb stores just in-frame clones and leaves some out. The table shows some 50,000 clones, with 65% to 90% occurring only once. Material for sequencing was peripheral blood. The source is a man aged 40-49 years with acute or convalescent COVID-19.

V gene TRBV28 combines with J gene TRBJ1-2; D unclear. Germline CDR1 is MDHEN and CDR2 is SYDVKM. This CDR3 has 14 amino acids. Trimming took 10 bases from V and 2 from J, leaving 17 bases between them. CDR3 coding DNA: TGTGCCACCTACCTCGGCGGAGTAAACTATGGCTACACCTTC. The encoded protein is CATYLGGVNYGYTF.

This chain links TRBV7-2 with TRBJ2-7, with 9 bases identical to TRBD1. This CDR3 comprises 15 residues. CDR1 SGHTA and CDR2 FQGNSA come from the germline V gene. With 3 bases clipped from V and 4 bases from J, the junction kept 7 bases outside the gene matches. CDR3 nucleotides: TGTGCCAGCAGCTTGTCGTTTGGACAGGGGTACGAGCAGTACTTC. Its protein product is CASSLSFGQGYEQYF.

The chain recombines TRBV3-1 (or the pseudogene TRBV3-2) with TRBJ1-4; D perhaps matches TRBD1 (5 bases). This CDR3 region has 15 residues. Germline loops: CDR1 LGHDT, CDR2 YNNKEL (reference sequence). V was shortened by 4 bases and J by 8 bases, with 17 bases between the two germline ends. The CDR3, as DNA: TGTGCCAGCAGCCCAAGACGGGGGTTCGTCGAAAAACTGTTTTTT. This codes for CASSPRRGFVEKLFF.

The chain recombines TRBV21-1 with TRBJ1-5. TRBV21-1 is labeled a pseudogene. CDR3 length equals 22 residues. The DNA for the CDR3 is TGTGCCAGCAGCAAGAGTAGTCAAACGGGAGGTGTGGACCCGGAAAGCAATCAGCCCCAGCATTTT. Protein product: CASSKSSQTGGVDPESNQPQHF.

CDR3: CATSDSRGAGYEQYF. DNA of the CDR3: TGTGCCACCAGTGATTCTCGGGGGGCCGGCTACGAGCAGTACTTC. The chain recombines TRBV24-1 with TRBJ2-7; tentative D call: TRBD2 (7 bases). Germline V lookup: CDR1 KGHDR, CDR2 SFDVKD. The V end was cut by 2 bases, the J end by 3 bases, with 13 bases between. The CDR3 loop spans 15 amino acids.

The gene calls are TRBV10-1 and TRBJ2-5; D might be TRBD1 (6 bases). The CDR3 is made up of 13 amino acids. CDR1 WNHNN and CDR2 SYGVQD come from the germline V gene (reference sequence). Trimming took off 5 bases at V and 1 base at J, with 8 bases between the two ends. In nucleotides, the CDR3 is TGCGCCAGCAGTCGGACAGTCCAAGAGACCCAGTACTTC. Encoded protein: CASSRTVQETQYF.

This clone appeared once. The chain employs TRBV6-5 and TRBJ1-1; possibly TRBD1 for D (5 bases). V lost 0 bases and J 4 bases, leaving 12 bases between the germline ends. The CDR3 is made up of 15 amino acids. Germline loops: CDR1 MNHEY, CDR2 SVGAGI. CDR3 sequence: CASSYSSGGATEAFF. In DNA form, the CDR3 reads TGTGCCAGCAGTTACTCATCGGGGGGTGCCACTGAAGCTTTCTTT.

V gene TRBV9 combines with J gene TRBJ2-3, with TRBD2 matching over 10 bases. V lost 1 base to trimming and J lost 6 bases; unmatched junction nucleotides: 5. There are 15 residues in the CDR3. Per germline, CDR1 SGDLS and CDR2 YYNGEE. This CDR3 is CASSVRAGGPDTQYF. CDR3 nucleotide sequence: TGTGCCAGCAGCGTAAGAGCGGGGGGGCCGGATACGCAGTATTTT.

This clone has only one observation. V usage is TRBV7-9 and J usage is TRBJ1-4; no reliable D call. The germline gives CDR1 SEHNR, CDR2 FQNEAQ (reference sequence). The CDR3 covers 13 residues. V was cut by 1 base and J by 10 bases, with 10 bases left in between. The CDR3 DNA is TGTGCCAGCAGCTTAGAGCGGATTGGAAAACTGTTTTTT. Protein product: CASSLERIGKLFF.

This clone was seen only once. The chain joins TRBV24-1 to TRBJ2-3, with TRBD2 matching 8 bases. The CDR3 is 17 residues long. With V trimmed by 2 bases and J by 4 bases, 10 bases remained unmatched. Germline values: CDR1 KGHDR, CDR2 SFDVKD. The CDR3: CATSDSTGTSNPDTQYF. The CDR3 DNA is TGTGCCACCAGTGATTCGACCGGGACTAGTAACCCAGATACGCAGTATTTT.

The chain joins TRBV19 to TRBJ1-2, with D possibly TRBD1 on 6 matching bases. CDR3 size: 12 residues. V was clipped by 5 bases and J by 5 bases, with 9 bases between them. The germline gives CDR1 LNHDA, CDR2 SQIVND (reference sequence). In nucleotides, the CDR3 is TGTGCCAGTAGTGGCCAGGGGTATGGCTACACCTTC. It translates to CASSGQGYGYTF.

The genes are TRBV19 and TRBJ2-7; possible D gene TRBD1, 6 bases. With 7 bases removed from V and 3 bases from J, the gap between germline ends came to 19 bases. The germline V gene encodes CDR1 LNHDA and CDR2 SQIVND (reference sequence). This CDR3 contains 15 residues. CDR3 sequence (DNA): TGTGCCAGTAAAGGGGAAGAGGCCAGGGGCTACGAGCAGTACTTC. Encoded protein: CASKGEEARGYEQYF.

Only a few counts were recorded for this clone. The V and J genes are TRBV29-1 and TRBJ1-2; the D gene is possibly TRBD1 (5 bases). V lost 3 bases and J lost 4, with 15 bases in between. Germline values: CDR1 SQVTM, CDR2 ANQGSEA. The CDR3 sequence is 14 residues long. As DNA, the CDR3 is TGCAGCGTTGACTCCTTGACAGTCCCCTATGGCTACACCTTC. This encodes CSVDSLTVPYGYTF.

This clone was picked up one time. The rearrangement links TRBV11-1 to TRBJ1-2; D remains ambiguous. The germline gives CDR1 SGHAT, CDR2 FQDESV (reference sequence). Trimming took 1 base from V and 8 from J, leaving 14 bases between them. The CDR3 length is 14 residues. The chain's CDR3 is CASSLDPDLDGYTF. CDR3 bases: TGTGCCAGCAGCTTAGACCCGGACTTAGACGGCTACACCTTC.

The rearrangement joins TRBV5-1 to TRBJ1-2; TRBD1 might be the D (5 bases). Trimming removed 4 bases at V and 5 bases at J, with 12 bases between. Looked up from germline, CDR1 is SGHRS and CDR2 is YFSETQ. This CDR3 has 13 residues. The CDR3: CASSPEGRYGYTF. CDR3 sequence (DNA): TGCGCCAGCAGCCCGGAGGGGAGGTATGGCTACACCTTC.